Presented here are 24 T cell receptor beta chains from one specimen sequenced in a study of T cells in Graves' hyperthyroidism and ophthalmopathy. RNA transcripts served as the template for amplifying TCR beta CDR3 regions. With the HTBI primer set, the TCR CDR3 went through a first round of RT-PCR. From the multiplex PCR reads, TCRdb called clonotypes with MiXCR, one entry per CDR3 protein. The repertoire includes 600,000 or so distinct CDR3 sequences, 46% of them detected once, and about 7.9% sits in the top ten. The source material was peripheral blood or thyroid tissue (not recorded which). The receptors originated from a woman aged 18-29 years with Graves' hyperthyroidism.

This clonotype was picked up a small number of times. The V gene is TRBV7-9, the J gene TRBJ2-2, with unresolved D. The length of the CDR3 is 15 residues. CDR1 and CDR2 (germline): SEHNR, FQNEAQ (reference sequence). The V end lost 1 base, the J end lost 3 bases, and 9 bases lay between the germline ends. Here the CDR3 DNA reads TGTGCCAGCAGCTTAGGCAGTAGTCACACCGGGGAGCTGTTTTTT. Translated: CASSLGSSHTGELFF.

There are many counts of this clonotype. CDR3 nucleotides: TGTGCCACCACCACAACTAGCGGGGTCTTGATCGAGCAGTACTTC. Its protein is CATTTTSGVLIEQYF. This chain joins TRBV10-3 and TRBJ2-7; TRBD2 agrees at 10 bases. Trimming removed 10 bases from V and 6 bases from J; junction bases left unmatched: 15. Per the germline V gene, CDR1 is ENHRY and CDR2 is SYGVKD. The CDR3 is 15 residues long.

CDR3 residues: CASRQGNTGELFF. The CDR3 nucleotides are TGTGCCAGCAGACAGGGGAACACCGGGGAGCTGTTTTTT. The chain is built from TRBV12-3 or TRBV12-4 and TRBJ2-2, with D perhaps TRBD1 (6 bases). The CDR3 consists of 13 residues. V gave up 6 bases and J gave up 1 base, with 6 bases separating them.

In this sample, this clonotype turned up a few times. The junction departs from the called germline gene at one end, perhaps through a read error. This chain uses TRBV24-1 with TRBJ2-5; TRBD1 aligns across 11 bases. Germline-derived CDR1 and CDR2 are KGHDR and SFDVKD. This CDR3 has 14 residues. The CDR3 nucleotides read TGTGCCACCAGGAGGACAGGGGGCGCGGAGACCCAGCACTTC. This translates into CATRRTGGAETQHF.

The chain carries TRBV7-9 and TRBJ2-2; no reliable D call. V shed 5 bases and J shed 1 base, with 8 bases lying between them. The CDR3 contains 14 residues. CDR1 SEHNR and CDR2 FQNEAQ come from the germline V gene (reference sequence). The CDR3: CASSRTENTGELFF. As DNA, the CDR3 is TGTGCCAGCAGCAGGACGGAGAACACCGGGGAGCTGTTTTTT.

The J gene is TRBJ2-7, the V gene TRBV7-8; 13 bases agree with TRBD2. The DNA end favors TRBJ2-1, so the J call may be wrong. Germline-derived CDR1 and CDR2 are SGHVS and FQNEAQ. The CDR3 extends over 18 amino acids. CDR3 amino acids: CASSPTRGLAGADNEQFF. The CDR3, as DNA: TGTGCCAGCAGCCCTACCCGTGGACTAGCGGGAGCGGACAATGAGCAGTTCTTC.

This clonotype has at least ten counts. The chain carries TRBV7-2 and TRBJ2-5, with D unclear. The germline V gene has CDR1 SGHTA and CDR2 FQGNSA. The germline V and J ends were trimmed by 1 base and 2 bases, with 8 bases remaining between them. The CDR3 spans 14 residues. In DNA form, the CDR3 reads TGTGCCAGCAGCTTAGGTTGGACGCAAGAGACCCAGTACTTC. Amino acids: CASSLGWTQETQYF.

V is TRBV24-1 and J is TRBJ2-7, with 9 bases lining up with TRBD2. Germline-derived CDR1 and CDR2 are KGHDR and SFDVKD. The V gene end was trimmed by 2 bases and the J gene end by 5 bases; junction bases not matched to a gene: 3. The CDR3 totals 14 residues. CDR3 region: CATSDSSGMNEQYF. The DNA for the CDR3 is TGTGCCACCAGTGATTCTAGCGGGATGAACGAGCAGTACTTC.

This clonotype was seen a few times. This CDR3 reads CASRPEGNTEAFF. The CDR3 bases are TGTGCCAGCAGACCGGAAGGGAACACTGAAGCTTTCTTT. The chain couples TRBV7-9 to TRBJ1-1; no clear D gene. The V gene's germline CDR1 is SEHNR and CDR2 FQNEAQ (reference sequence). V was trimmed by 6 bases and J by 1 base, leaving 9 bases between them. The CDR3 has 13 amino acids.

This sequence joins TRBV7-6 and TRBJ1-4; no definite D call. The CDR3 is 15 amino acids. Deletions cut 5 bases from V and 8 bases from J, with 18 bases between. The V gene's germline CDR1 is SGHVS and CDR2 FNYEAQ. CDR3 sequence reads: CASSQDAGNGEKLFF. In DNA, the CDR3 is TGTGCCAGCAGCCAAGATGCGGGGAATGGCGAAAAACTGTTTTTT.

With respect to this clonotype: A much larger clone differs from this one at a single base, so this may be a read error. The chain has TRBV29-1 and TRBJ2-7; a possible D gene is TRBD2 (5 bases). The CDR3 covers 14 residues. Germline V CDR1 and CDR2: SQVTM, ANQGSEA. CDR3 protein: CSVGGRRNSYGQYF. The CDR3 DNA is TGCAGCGTTGGAGGGCGGCGAAATTCCTACGGGCAGTACTTC.

This clonotype was seen a few times. The CDR3 DNA sequence: TGCAGTGCTAGAGAAACGGGCGGCGGAGGCCCTAATGAAAAACTGTTTTTT. Its protein is CSARETGGGGPNEKLFF. This sequence joins TRBV20-1 and TRBJ1-4, with D unresolved. The germline V gene has CDR1 DFQATT and CDR2 SNEGSKA (reference sequence). Between the trimmed V and J ends, which lost 0 bases and 3 bases, there was a span of 17 bases. The CDR3 runs to 17 residues.

This chain links TRBV7-6 with TRBJ2-7; 8 bases map to TRBD1. Germline V CDR1 and CDR2: SGHVS, FNYEAQ. V shed 5 bases, J shed 5 bases, and the junction held 20 bases outside the gene matches. This CDR3 region has 18 residues. The CDR3 DNA follows: TGTGCCAGCAGCATCCCCTCGCTTGGGGACAGGACTTCCCACGAGCAGTACTTC. This translates into CASSIPSLGDRTSHEQYF.

The rearrangement joins TRBV6-2 or TRBV6-3 to TRBJ1-2; D might be TRBD1 (5 bases). V gave up 5 bases and J gave up 2 bases, with 12 bases separating them. CDR3 length equals 14 residues. CDR1 and CDR2 from the germline V gene are MNHEY and SVGEGT. The CDR3 nucleotides read TGTGCCAGCAGTCTTCCGGGACGGAACTATGGCTACACCTTC. Protein product: CASSLPGRNYGYTF.

This chain uses TRBV2 with TRBJ1-4; no definite D call. Germline V CDR1 and CDR2: SNHLY, FYNNEI. The CDR3 spans 15 residues. Deletions cut 5 bases from V and 4 bases from J, with 14 bases between. The CDR3 protein is CASSTPGWINEKLFF. CDR3 DNA: TGTGCCAGCAGTACCCCGGGGTGGATTAATGAAAAACTGTTTTTT.

The chain is built from TRBV7-3 and TRBJ2-7, with a possible D match to TRBD2 (5 bases). The V gene lost 5 bases and the J gene lost 4 bases, with 18 bases spanning the gap. The germline V gene has CDR1 SGHTA and CDR2 FQGTGA. CDR3 length: 15 residues. CDR3 bases: TGTGCCAGCAGCCAAGGTGCTAGTGGGAGATACGAGCAGTACTTC. It is translated as CASSQGASGRYEQYF. The full variable domain, rest sourced from reference TRBV7-3 and TRBJ2-7, is GAGVSQTPSNKVTEKGKYVELRCDPISGHTALYWYRQSLGQGPEFLIYFQGTGAADDSGLPNDRFFAVRPEGSVSTLKIQRTERGDSAVYLCASSQGASGRYEQYFGPGTRLTVT.

This chain joins TRBV25-1 and TRBJ1-2; maybe TRBD1 (5 bases). Germline loops: CDR1 MGHDK, CDR2 SYGVNS. The length of the CDR3 is 14 residues. Trimming removed 8 bases from V and 4 bases from J, with 17 bases in between. The CDR3 protein is CASVERKRGYGYTF. Here the CDR3 DNA reads TGTGCCAGCGTTGAACGGAAAAGGGGCTATGGCTACACCTTC.

Comment on this clonotype: An end of the junction does not agree with germline; a read error may underlie this. The V call is TRBV15, the J call TRBJ2-5; D remains unclear. The germline CDR1 and CDR2 sequences are LNHNV and YYDKDF (reference sequence). This CDR3 is 15 amino acids long. The CDR3 protein is CATRSVVNVKETQYF. For the CDR3, the DNA is TGTGCCACCCGCAGCGTTGTAAATGTCAAAGAGACCCAGTACTTC.

In this sample, this clonotype turned up a few times. The chain employs TRBV19 and TRBJ1-4; D ambiguous. The CDR3 length is 13 residues. CDR1 and CDR2 from the germline V gene are LNHDA and SQIVND (reference sequence). The V gene lost 0 bases and the J gene lost 7 bases, with 6 bases spanning the gap. CDR3 sequence reads: CASSIDQGEKLFF. As DNA, the CDR3 is TGTGCCAGTAGTATAGATCAAGGTGAAAAACTGTTTTTT. Using reference TRBV19 and TRBJ1-4 for the parts outside the CDR3, the full variable domain is DGGITQSPKYLFRKEGQNVTLSCEQNLNHDAMYWYRQDPGQGLRLIYYSQIVNDFQKGDIAEGYSVSREKKESFPLTVTSAQKNPTAFYLCASSIDQGEKLFFGSGTQLSVL.

The V call is TRBV10-3, the J call TRBJ1-1, with 7 positions matching TRBD1. Germline trimming cut 10 bases from V and 5 bases from J; bases unmatched to any gene: 13. The CDR3 has 14 residues. The germline CDR1 and CDR2 sequences are ENHRY and SYGVKD. CDR3 loop: CASRGDSSDTEAFF. CDR3 DNA: TGTGCCAGCAGGGGGGACAGCAGCGATACTGAAGCTTTCTTT.

The rearrangement uses TRBV7-6 and TRBJ2-7; 13 positions match TRBD2. Looked up from germline, CDR1 is SGHVS and CDR2 is FNYEAQ. V was pared by 5 bases and J by 3 bases, with 4 bases of the junction left unmatched. This CDR3 contains 15 residues. DNA of the CDR3: TGTGCCAGCAGCCCCTGGACTAGCGGGGGCTACGAGCAGTACTTC. Translated, it gives CASSPWTSGGYEQYF.

This clonotype appeared many times. The V call is TRBV12-3 or TRBV12-4, the J call TRBJ1-3; D gene ambiguous. CDR3 size: 12 residues. V was pared by 6 bases and J by 2 bases, with 5 bases between. The CDR3 spells CASRGTGNTIYF. The CDR3 DNA follows: TGTGCCAGCAGGGGAACTGGAAACACCATATATTTT.

The chain carries TRBV20-1 and TRBJ1-3; D gene uncertain. Germline V lookup: CDR1 DFQATT, CDR2 SNEGSKA (reference sequence). The length of the CDR3 is 13 residues. Trimming stripped 1 base from V and 0 bases from J, with 4 bases between. CDR3 amino acids: CSARGSSGNTIYF. The DNA for the CDR3 is TGCAGTGCTAGAGGCAGCTCTGGAAACACCATATATTTT.

On this clonotype itself: Being one base from a much bigger clone, this may be a read error. This chain uses TRBV10-3 with TRBJ1-2; no clear D. The V gene's germline CDR1 is ENHRY and CDR2 SYGVKD. CDR3 length: 13 amino acids. Between the trimmed V and J ends, which lost 2 bases and 1 base, there was a span of 5 bases. CDR3 sequence: CAISETDNYGYTF. CDR3 nucleotides: TGTGCCATCAGTGAGACAGATAACTATGGCTACACCTTC.